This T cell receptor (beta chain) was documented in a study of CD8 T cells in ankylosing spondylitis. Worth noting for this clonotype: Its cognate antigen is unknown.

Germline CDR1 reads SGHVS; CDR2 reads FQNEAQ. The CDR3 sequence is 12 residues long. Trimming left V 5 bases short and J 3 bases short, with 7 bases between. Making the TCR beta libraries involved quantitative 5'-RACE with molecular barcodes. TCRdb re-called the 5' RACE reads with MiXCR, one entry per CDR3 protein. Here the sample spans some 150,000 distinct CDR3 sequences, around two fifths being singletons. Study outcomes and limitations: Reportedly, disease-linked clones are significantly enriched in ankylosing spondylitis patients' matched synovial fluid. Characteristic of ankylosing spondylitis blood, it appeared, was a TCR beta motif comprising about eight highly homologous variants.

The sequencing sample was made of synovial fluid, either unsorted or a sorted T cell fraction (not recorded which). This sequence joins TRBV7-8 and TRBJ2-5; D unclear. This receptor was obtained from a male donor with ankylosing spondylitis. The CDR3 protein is CASSPPKETQYF. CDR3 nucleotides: TGTGCCAGCAGCCCCCCTAAAGAGACCCAGTACTTC. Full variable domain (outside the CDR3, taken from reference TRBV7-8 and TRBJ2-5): GAGVSQSPRYKVAKRGQDVALRCDPISGHVSLFWYQQALGQGPEFLTYFQNEAQLDKSGLPSDRFFAERPEGSVSTLKIQRTQQEDSAVYLCASSPPKETQYFGPGTRLLVL.